This T cell receptor (beta chain) is drawn from a study of T-cell reconstitution after alpha-beta-depleted transplantation in children (TCRdb year 2016). About the investigation overall: The study quantitatively tracked T-cell immune reconstitution after TCRalphabeta/CD19-depleted allogeneic hematopoietic cell transplantation in children using TCR repertoire profiling.

This clonotype was recorded at least ten times. It has no known antigen specificity. Per-nucleotide qualities are absent, and no much larger clonotype sits a single base away. Libraries were made using PCR. The run used an Illumina HiSeq 2500. To normalize quantification of the TCRbeta repertoire, the TCR libraries were built with molecular barcoding that relied on unique molecular identifiers. TCRdb trimmed the raw reads at Q25, called clones with MiXCR and kept productive beta chains. Here each entry gathers all rows of one CDR3 protein and keeps the most common genes and DNA. A total of hundreds of thousands of distinct CDR3 sequences appear in this sample, under 15% of them only once. The top ten clones comprise around 6% of the sample. This TCR was recovered from a human donor who donated a stem cell graft to a child with combined immunodeficiency. Sequenced here: PBMCs from the stem cell graft donor, sampled from the stem cell graft.

The CDR3 here reads CAISESGGTEAFF. The sequenced DNA is TGTGCCATCAGTGAGTCCGGGGGCACTGAAGCTTTCTTT. In this chain, TRBV10-3 is recombined with TRBJ1-1, with a weak D call of TRBD1 (5 bases match). V loses 0 bases, J loses 4 bases, and the germline ends lie 6 bases apart. As encoded in the germline V gene, CDR1 is ENHRY while CDR2 is SYGVKD. From its cysteine to its phenylalanine, the CDR3 spans 13 amino acids. The CDR3 DNA has 39 bases and is translated from base 1.